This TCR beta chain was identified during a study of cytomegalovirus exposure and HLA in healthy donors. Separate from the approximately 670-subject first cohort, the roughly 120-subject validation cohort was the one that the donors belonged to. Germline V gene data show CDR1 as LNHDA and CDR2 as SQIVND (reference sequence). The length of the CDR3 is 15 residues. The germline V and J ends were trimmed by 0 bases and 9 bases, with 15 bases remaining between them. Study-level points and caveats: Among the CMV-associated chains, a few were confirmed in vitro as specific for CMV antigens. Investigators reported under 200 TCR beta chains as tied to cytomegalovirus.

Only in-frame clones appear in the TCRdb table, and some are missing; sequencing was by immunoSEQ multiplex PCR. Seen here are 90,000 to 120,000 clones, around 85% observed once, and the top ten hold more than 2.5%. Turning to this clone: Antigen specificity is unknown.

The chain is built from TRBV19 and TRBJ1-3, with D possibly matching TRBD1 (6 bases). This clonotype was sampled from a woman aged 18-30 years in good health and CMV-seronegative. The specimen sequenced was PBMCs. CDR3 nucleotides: TGTGCCAGTAGTATAGATCGGACAGCGTACAGCACCATATATTTT. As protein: CASSIDRTAYSTIYF.